Listed below are T cell receptor beta chains from one sample, sequenced in a study of blood T cell repertoires in COVID-19. Method: immunoSEQ multiplex PCR; TCRdb's copy keeps in-frame clones and lacks some. The data hold 90,000 to 100,000 clones, with roughly nine tenths observed a single time. Sequencing used peripheral blood. Receptors were obtained from a man aged 50 to 60 with COVID-19, enrolled during active disease. CDR3s include the opening cysteine and the closing phenylalanine or tryptophan. The size field is filled for only some rows; it gives once, few, many or a size class.

clone_size v_call cdr3_aa
NA TRBV24-1 CATSDLMERTQYF
NA TRBV3-1/TRBV3-2 CASSQAPGSYNEQFF
NA TRBV14 CASSQGDSWVFHEQYF
NA TRBV7-9 CASSLEGQGGHEQYF
NA TRBV6-1 CASSVWTGARGNQPQHF
NA TRBV7-9 CASASYGSSGNTIYF
once TRBV30 CAWSRLGQGAYEQYF
NA TRBV4-1 CASSHPGQGDYGYTF
NA TRBV12-3/TRBV12-4 CASSFYGYEQYF
NA TRBV19 CASSTLAGGPTGELFF
few TRBV9 CASSTGPPYAASPLHF
NA TRBV7-2 CASSTPGILSYEQYF
NA TRBV3-1/TRBV3-2 CASSQNRVTNYGYTF
NA TRBV5-1 CASSLEILGTGFTQETQYF